The rows below give T cell receptor beta chains drawn from one sample of a study of post-analysis software for immune sequencing data. TCRdb used MiXCR to reprocess the PCR reads, holding one entry per CDR3 protein. This sample carries 350,000 to 450,000 distinct CDR3 sequences, roughly 30% of them seen once, and the ten largest clones take 13%. Input material: blood. These receptors came from a girl between 10 and 17 years old with multiple sclerosis. The CDR3 runs from the conserved cysteine through the conserved F or W. D genes are given only for firm matches. Rows may omit the clone size; those that give it use once, few, many or a size class.

TRBD2	TRBV6-1	TRBJ2-5	17	-	TGTGCCAGCTATGGGGGGAGGGCCAGCGGGGACCAAGAGACCCAGTACTTC	CASYGGRASGDQETQYF
TRBD2	TRBV7-9	TRBJ2-4	15	few	TGTGCCAGCAGCTTAGACGCGGGGGGGCCTCAGGAGCAGTACTTC	CASSLDAGGPQEQYF
-	TRBV7-9	TRBJ2-3	14	-	TGTGCCAGCAGCTCGGACAAATTCACAGATACGCAGTATTTT	CASSSDKFTDTQYF
-	TRBV5-1	TRBJ1-6	16	-	TGCGCCAGCAGCCAACAGGGTACCGGTCGGAATTCACCCCTCCACTTT	CASSQQGTGRNSPLHF
TRBD2	TRBV12-3/TRBV12-4	TRBJ2-3	17	once	TGTGCCAGCAGCCGAGATGGTAGCGGGGGGCCCCGTTATACGCAGTATTTT	CASSRDGSGGPRYTQYF
-	TRBV19	TRBJ1-6	11	-	TGTGCCGTTGGCCCAGATTCACCCCTCCACTTT	CAVGPDSPLHF
-	TRBV20-1	TRBJ2-2	17	-	TGCAGTGCTGTTAACCTTGGCCTGGAATTCAGGACCGGGGAGCTGTTTTTT	CSAVNLGLEFRTGELFF
-	TRBV29-1	TRBJ1-5	16	few	TGCAGCGTTGAAGATCTGGGGATAATTAGCAATCAGCCCCAGCATTTT	CSVEDLGIISNQPQHF
-	TRBV6-5	TRBJ1-4	16	-	TGTGCCAGCAGTTCCCTCCCTGTTGCAACTAATGAAAAACTGTTTTTT	CASSSLPVATNEKLFF
-	TRBV5-6	TRBJ1-1	15	-	TGTGCCAGCAGCTACGCAGGGGCTGTGAACACTGAAGCTTTCTTT	CASSYAGAVNTEAFF